Below, 5 T cell receptor beta chains from the same sample are listed, as sequenced in a study of blood T cells in healthy people across ages. A second roughly 6 to 11 cycle PCR used barcoded and J-beta primers. MiXCR was run by TCRdb on the 5' RACE reads, yielding one entry per CDR3 protein. This table has about 670,000 distinct CDR3 sequences, about 50% appearing once. The sequenced material came from blood. Receptors were obtained from a woman older than 75 in good health.

This clonotype was picked up many times. This chain links TRBV27 with TRBJ2-4; D is perhaps TRBD1 (6 bases). The CDR3 has 17 amino acids. Germline CDR1 and CDR2: MNHEY and SMNVEV (reference sequence). Trimming took 3 bases from V and 0 from J, leaving 15 bases between them. The CDR3 DNA follows: TGTGCCAGCAGTTTCTCCTGGGACAAACTAGCCAAAAACATTCAGTACTTC. It specifies CASSFSWDKLAKNIQYF.

This clonotype turned up a few times. J is TRBJ2-1 and V is TRBV6-2 or TRBV6-3, with no clear D. Trimming removed 2 bases from V and 0 bases from J, with 8 bases in between. The CDR3 runs 15 residues. The germline V gene encodes CDR1 MNHEY and CDR2 SVGEGT. Here the CDR3 reads CASSYELISYNEQFF. CDR3 nucleotides: TGTGCCAGCAGTTACGAGCTAATCTCCTACAATGAGCAGTTCTTC.

This clonotype was recorded at least ten times. The rearrangement links TRBV6-5 to TRBJ2-7; perhaps TRBD1 as D (5 bases). Germline-derived CDR1 and CDR2 are MNHEY and SVGAGI. Trimming took off 6 bases at V and 6 bases at J, with 12 bases between the two ends. The CDR3 is 12 amino acids. The CDR3 protein is CASSKPDSEQYF. The CDR3, as DNA: TGTGCCAGCAGCAAACCCGACAGCGAGCAGTACTTC.

As to this clonotype: A much bigger clone sits one base away, suggesting this may be a read error. The chain couples TRBV29-1 to TRBJ2-1; TRBD2 aligns across 8 bases. The junction had 6 bases not matched to a gene; V was cut back by 6 bases and J by 5 bases. The CDR3 covers 13 residues. Germline V gives CDR1 SQVTM, CDR2 ANQGSEA. The CDR3 coding sequence is TGCAGCGTGCCGGAACTAGCGGACAATGAGCAGTTCTTC. The encoded protein is CSVPELADNEQFF.

The chain combines TRBV24-1 with TRBJ2-5; TRBD1 might be the D (5 bases). The V and J ends lost 3 bases and 5 bases respectively, with 12 bases between them. The CDR3 has 14 amino acids. Germline V gives CDR1 KGHDR, CDR2 SFDVKD. CDR3 region: CATSDGWPGETQYF. The CDR3 DNA sequence: TGTGCCACCAGTGATGGGTGGCCAGGGGAGACCCAGTACTTC.